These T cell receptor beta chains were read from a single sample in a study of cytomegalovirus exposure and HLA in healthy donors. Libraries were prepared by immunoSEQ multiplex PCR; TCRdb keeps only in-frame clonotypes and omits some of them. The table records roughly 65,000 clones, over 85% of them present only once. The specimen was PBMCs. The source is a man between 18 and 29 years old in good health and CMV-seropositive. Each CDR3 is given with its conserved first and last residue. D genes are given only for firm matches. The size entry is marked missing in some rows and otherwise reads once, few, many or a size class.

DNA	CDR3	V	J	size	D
TGCGCCAGCAGCTTGGTGGGACAGGGTCCCGGGGAGCTGTTTTTT	CASSLVGQGPGELFF	TRBV5-1	TRBJ2-2	-	TRBD1
TGTGCCAGCAGTTCCTCTAGCGCTAACCAAGAGACCCAGTACTTC	CASSSSSANQETQYF	TRBV28	TRBJ2-5	-	-
TGTGCCATTATATCCGGGGAGCTGTTTTTT	CAIISGELFF	TRBV7-9	TRBJ2-2	-	-
TGTGCCAGTAGTATCACGCCGGGACAGGGAAGTCAGCCCCAGCATTTT	CASSITPGQGSQPQHF	TRBV19	TRBJ1-5	-	TRBD1
TGTGCCAGCAGCCCAGACGGGACTAGCGGGAGATTTTACAATGAGCAGTTCTTC	CASSPDGTSGRFYNEQFF	TRBV4-2	TRBJ2-1	-	TRBD2
TGTGCCAGCACCCAGGTTTACTCTGGAAACACCATATATTTT	CASTQVYSGNTIYF	TRBV28	TRBJ1-3	-	-
TGTGCCAGCAGCCCGGACAGGGGGCATGAAAAACTGTTTTTT	CASSPDRGHEKLFF	TRBV7-2	TRBJ1-4	-	TRBD1
TGTGCCATCAGTGAGCCCGCAACGCAGCGGAAGAACACCGGGGAGCTGTTTTTT	CAISEPATQRKNTGELFF	TRBV10-3	TRBJ2-2	-	-
TGTGCCAGCAGTTACTCGACAGGGGGTGGGAGGCGGATGGCTTTCTTT	CASSYSTGGGRRMAFF	TRBV6-5	TRBJ1-1	-	TRBD1
TGTGCCAGCAGCTTAGGGGACACAGTGAGCCTTGAAGCTTTCTTT	CASSLGDTVSLEAFF	TRBV7-9	TRBJ1-1	-	-
TGTGCCAGCAGACAGTATAGCGGGACTGCCTACGAGCAGTACTTC	CASRQYSGTAYEQYF	TRBV6-5	TRBJ2-7	-	TRBD2
TGTGCCAGCAGCTTAGCTTTCGCTAGCGGGGGCCTATACGAGCAGTACTTC	CASSLAFASGGLYEQYF	TRBV7-2	TRBJ2-7	-	TRBD2
TGTGCCAGTAGTCCAACAGTTTCTTCCGGACACCTTGAAGCTTTCTTT	CASSPTVSSGHLEAFF	TRBV19	TRBJ1-1	-	-
TGTGCCAGCAGCTCCAGACTAGCGGGGACCTACAATGAGCAGTTCTTC	CASSSRLAGTYNEQFF	TRBV5-4	TRBJ2-1	-	TRBD2
TGTGCCAGTAGTTCCAGGGGTAATCAGCCCCAGCATTTT	CASSSRGNQPQHF	TRBV19	TRBJ1-5	-	-
TGTGCCAGCTCACCACTCCGGGACTCCTACAATGAGCAGTTCTTC	CASSPLRDSYNEQFF	TRBV18	TRBJ2-1	-	-
TGTGCCAGCAGCCCACGGACAGGGGGTTATAATTCACCCCTCCACTTT	CASSPRTGGYNSPLHF	TRBV5-6	TRBJ1-6	-	TRBD1
TGTGCCAGCAGCCCCGGGACAGGGAATCGGTTCACCTTC	CASSPGTGNRFTF	TRBV6-1	TRBJ1-2	-	TRBD1
TGTGCCTGGGTTGTGGGAGCGGGAGTGAGTGAGCAGTTCTTC	CAWVVGAGVSEQFF	TRBV30	TRBJ2-1	-	TRBD2
TGTGCCAGTGGACAGGTTGCAACTAATGAAAAACTGTTTTTT	CASGQVATNEKLFF	TRBV19	TRBJ1-4	once	TRBD1
TGTGCCAGCAGTTTCGGTTCTCACCAGCCCCAGCATTTT	CASSFGSHQPQHF	TRBV27	TRBJ1-5	few	-
TGTGCCAGCAGCTCACCAACTACCGGGACAGGGACCCCGGGGACCCAGTACTTC	CASSSPTTGTGTPGTQYF	TRBV5-8	TRBJ2-5	-	TRBD1
TGTGCCAGCAGTTTAGTAATGAACACTGAAGCTTTCTTT	CASSLVMNTEAFF	TRBV7-2	TRBJ1-1	-	-
TGTGCCAGCATAAGGGGAACAGCCTTAAACACCGGGGAGCTGTTTTTT	CASIRGTALNTGELFF	TRBV7-9	TRBJ2-2	once	-
TGTGCCAGCAGTGATAGCGCGGGCGTCTACAATGAGCAGTTCTTC	CASSDSAGVYNEQFF	TRBV25-1	TRBJ2-1	-	-
TGTGCCAGTAGTATAGTCGCCAACATGCCCTCCTACGAGCAGTACTTC	CASSIVANMPSYEQYF	TRBV19	TRBJ2-7	-	-
TGTGCCAGCAGCTTGGTAGCGGGCTATTCCTACGAGCAGTACTTC	CASSLVAGYSYEQYF	TRBV5-6	TRBJ2-7	-	TRBD2
TGTGCCATCAGCGACACGGTTGGGAACACTGAAGCTTTCTTT	CAISDTVGNTEAFF	TRBV10-3	TRBJ1-1	-	-
TGCGCCAGCAGCGAGAGAGCACCGGGACAGGGAACCTACGAGCAGTACTTC	CASSERAPGQGTYEQYF	TRBV5-1	TRBJ2-7	-	TRBD1
TGTGCCAGCAGCACGCGGACAGGGGGCGCGTGGAATGAGCAGTTCTTC	CASSTRTGGAWNEQFF	TRBV21-1	TRBJ2-1	-	-
TGTGCCAGCAGGCGCTCCCTAGCGGGGTTTTACAATGAGCAGTTCTTC	CASRRSLAGFYNEQFF	TRBV27	TRBJ2-1	-	TRBD2
TGTGCCAGCAGGGCCGCGGGGGCCGGCAATCAGCCCCAGCATTTT	CASRAAGAGNQPQHF	TRBV6-5	TRBJ1-5	once	-
TGTGCCTGGAGTCGAGGGGGCGACTATGGCTACACCTTC	CAWSRGGDYGYTF	TRBV30	TRBJ1-2	-	TRBD1
TGTGCCAGCAGTGTCGGTCAAACAGGGCAGTACTTC	CASSVGQTGQYF	TRBV2	TRBJ2-7	few	-
TGTGCCAGCAGCTCCTCATGGACAACCAAAGGGCACACTGAAGCTTTCTTT	CASSSSWTTKGHTEAFF	TRBV11-3	TRBJ1-1	once	-
TGCGCCAGCAGCCAAGATGACAGGGGTCGGGTAGATACGCAGTATTTT	CASSQDDRGRVDTQYF	TRBV4-1	TRBJ2-3	-	TRBD1
TGTGCCAGCAGAACGGGAACCTACGAGCAGTACTTC	CASRTGTYEQYF	TRBV6-6	TRBJ2-7	-	-
TGTGCCAGCAGCAGTTGGGGGGCGGGGGGGCAAGAGACCCAGTACTTC	CASSSWGAGGQETQYF	TRBV5-6	TRBJ2-5	-	TRBD2
TGTGCCAGCAGCTCCTACCCTGGGACAGGGACTGATGGCTACACCTTC	CASSSYPGTGTDGYTF	TRBV11-1	TRBJ1-2	few	TRBD1
TGTGCCAGCAGTTTGAAGGGGGTTCCCTACGAGCAGTACTTC	CASSLKGVPYEQYF	TRBV27	TRBJ2-7	once	-
TGTGCCAGCAGTTCCGGAGGACAGACCTACGAGCAGTACTTC	CASSSGGQTYEQYF	TRBV6-5	TRBJ2-7	-	-
TGTGCCAGCAGCGTAGGACAGACCGGGGAGCTGTTTTTT	CASSVGQTGELFF	TRBV9	TRBJ2-2	once	-
TGTGCCTGGAGTGCGACAGGGATCAGTGGCGGCTACACCTTC	CAWSATGISGGYTF	TRBV30	TRBJ1-2	-	TRBD1
TGTGCCAGCAGCAAGAAAAACGTAGGGGTTGTCACCGGGGAGCTGTTTTTT	CASSKKNVGVVTGELFF	TRBV21-1	TRBJ2-2	-	-
TGCGCCAGCAGCCATCAAGGGGCGGCCAAAAACATTCAGTACTTC	CASSHQGAAKNIQYF	TRBV4-1	TRBJ2-4	-	-
TGTGCCAGCAGCTCCCCACTGGGAGACTCCTACAATGAGCAGTTCTTC	CASSSPLGDSYNEQFF	TRBV7-9	TRBJ2-1	-	-
TGTGCCAGCAACGGACAGGAGACCTACAATGAGCAGTTCTTC	CASNGQETYNEQFF	TRBV7-9	TRBJ2-1	-	TRBD1
TGTGCCATCAAGATAGGCAGGGGCGACACTGAAGCTTTCTTT	CAIKIGRGDTEAFF	TRBV10-3	TRBJ1-1	-	-
TGTGCCAGCAGTCTGTCCAGCGGGAACGAGCAGTTCTTC	CASSLSSGNEQFF	TRBV28	TRBJ2-1	-	TRBD2
TGTGCCAGCAGCCTCAGGGGGACAGGAAATCAGCCCCAGCATTTT	CASSLRGTGNQPQHF	TRBV5-6	TRBJ1-5	-	TRBD1
TGCGCCAGCAGCCAAATAGTGACTAGGGTCGATGAGCAGTTCTTC	CASSQIVTRVDEQFF	TRBV4-3	TRBJ2-1	-	-
TGTGCCAGCAGTTTAACAGGGCCAGGTGGCTACACCTTC	CASSLTGPGGYTF	TRBV28	TRBJ1-2	once	-
TGCAGCGTGAAACTAGCGGGAGGGGCCCTTGAGCAGTTCTTC	CSVKLAGGALEQFF	TRBV29-1	TRBJ2-1	-	TRBD2
TGTGCCAGCAGTCCGGGACAGGGGGATTACAATGAGCAGTTCTTC	CASSPGQGDYNEQFF	TRBV28	TRBJ2-1	-	TRBD1
TGTGCCAGCAGTCGATACATGTCGACGGGTGAAAAACTGTTTTTT	CASSRYMSTGEKLFF	TRBV6-5	TRBJ1-4	-	-
TGCGCCAGCAGCCCAGGGACAGGGTACCGGTACGAGCAGTACTTC	CASSPGTGYRYEQYF	TRBV10-1	TRBJ2-7	-	TRBD1
TGTGCCAGCAGCCCCTTAGGGGGGACAGGGGGAGTCGCAGATACGCAGTATTTT	CASSPLGGTGGVADTQYF	TRBV7-6	TRBJ2-3	few	TRBD1
TGCAGCGTACTCCCTAGGAGGGACGGCACTGAAGCTTTCTTT	CSVLPRRDGTEAFF	TRBV29-1	TRBJ1-1	-	-
TGCGCCAGCAGCTTGGGGGTAGCAAACTACGAGCAGTACTTC	CASSLGVANYEQYF	TRBV5-1	TRBJ2-7	-	-
TGTGCCAGCAGTTTATCCTCCGCAGGGAACACCGGGGAGCTGTTTTTT	CASSLSSAGNTGELFF	TRBV28	TRBJ2-2	-	-